A selection of T cell receptor beta chains follows, all from one sample in a study of blood T cell repertoires in COVID-19. Libraries were prepared by immunoSEQ multiplex PCR; TCRdb keeps only in-frame clonotypes and omits some of them. The sample lists fewer than 350,000 clones, 86% seen once, with roughly 14% in the top ten. The specimen was peripheral blood. These receptors were obtained from a woman in her 70s with COVID-19, enrolled during active disease. Each CDR3 is given with its conserved first and last residue. A D gene is named only where the DNA matches it firmly. Clone size appears in some rows only: once, few, many, or a class for an expanded clone.

once | - | TRBJ2-3 | TRBV5-1 | TGCGCCAGCAGCTTCCAGGGTAATCCCCCCAGCACAGATACGCAGTATTTT | CASSFQGNPPSTDTQYF
once | - | TRBJ1-3 | TRBV6-5 | TGTGCCAGCAGCGGAGGAACCAGAAACACCATATATTTT | CASSGGTRNTIYF
- | - | TRBJ2-5 | TRBV24-1 | TGTGCCACCAGTGATTCGGGTCTCGGGGGAGAGACCCAGTACTTC | CATSDSGLGGETQYF
- | - | TRBJ1-5 | TRBV5-8 | TGTGCCAGCAGCTTGACGGGGAGGAATCAGCCCCAGCATTTT | CASSLTGRNQPQHF
- | - | TRBJ2-3 | TRBV9 | TGTGCCAGCAGCGTCCCACAGGGCCTGGTAGATACGCAGTATTTT | CASSVPQGLVDTQYF
- | TRBD1 | TRBJ1-1 | TRBV7-2 | TGTGCCAGCAGAGTGGGACAGGGGGAAGCTTTCTTT | CASRVGQGEAFF
- | TRBD1 | TRBJ2-6 | TRBV27 | TGTGCCAGCAGTCGTACCACAGGGGGCTCTGGGGCCAACGTCCTGACTTTC | CASSRTTGGSGANVLTF
- | - | TRBJ1-5 | TRBV6-5 | TGTGCCAGCAGTTACTCGGGCAGGGGAGATCAGCCCCAGCATTTT | CASSYSGRGDQPQHF
- | - | TRBJ2-5 | TRBV11-2 | TGTGCCAGCAGCCCATTCGATAGTTCAGAGACCCAGTACTTC | CASSPFDSSETQYF
once | - | TRBJ2-5 | TRBV2 | TGTGCCAGCAGTGAAGTCGCCGGAGTGTACGGTGAGACCCAGTACTTC | CASSEVAGVYGETQYF
- | - | TRBJ2-6 | TRBV18 | TGTGCCAGCTCACCTCAGGTGACCTCTGGGGCCAACGTCCTGACTTTC | CASSPQVTSGANVLTF
- | - | TRBJ2-5 | TRBV5-1 | TGCGCCAGCAGCTTGTCAACTAGATCCCAAGAGACCCAGTACTTC | CASSLSTRSQETQYF
- | - | TRBJ1-1 | TRBV7-2 | TGTGCCAGCAGCTTACAGGGTTATTCGAACACTGAAGCTTTCTTT | CASSLQGYSNTEAFF
- | TRBD2 | TRBJ2-1 | TRBV10-1 | TGCGCCAGCAGTGACCAGCGGGGGGGAAGTGAGCAGTTCTTC | CASSDQRGGSEQFF
- | TRBD1 | TRBJ1-6 | TRBV4-1 | TGCGCCAGCAGCCAACTAAGGGGGCAGGGCAATTCACCCCTCCACTTT | CASSQLRGQGNSPLHF
once | - | TRBJ2-2 | TRBV27 | TGTGCCAGCAGTCCCGGCCTGGCGGGGACCGGGGAGCTGTTTTTT | CASSPGLAGTGELFF
- | - | TRBJ1-5 | TRBV19 | TGTGCCACCCGATGGCAGGTCGACCAGCCCCAGCATTTT | CATRWQVDQPQHF
- | - | TRBJ1-1 | TRBV6-1 | TGTGCCAGCAGTGAACAGGGGCAAGCCGAAGCTTTCTTT | CASSEQGQAEAFF
- | TRBD1 | TRBJ2-7 | TRBV19 | TGTGCCAGTAGTGCCGGGACAGGGACCTACGAGCAGTACTTC | CASSAGTGTYEQYF
- | - | TRBJ2-7 | TRBV12-5 | TGTGCTAGTGGTTGGGGCCTGAATTACGAGCAGTACTTC | CASGWGLNYEQYF
- | TRBD1 | TRBJ1-2 | TRBV2 | TGTGCCAGCAGTGAAGCGCCTCAGGGGGCTAGGGGCTACACCTTC | CASSEAPQGARGYTF
- | - | TRBJ1-6 | TRBV28 | TGTGCCAGCAGTTTATGGGACACGGCTCAATCACCCCTCCACTTT | CASSLWDTAQSPLHF
- | - | TRBJ1-6 | TRBV7-9 | TGTGCCAGCAGCTTGTCAGGAGGAGATTCACCCCTCCACTTT | CASSLSGGDSPLHF
- | - | TRBJ1-5 | TRBV28 | TGTGCCAGCAGTACAGTCAATCAGCCCCAGCATTTT | CASSTVNQPQHF